These 4 T cell receptor beta chains came from one sample sequenced in a study of blood T cell repertoires in COVID-19. Sequenced by immunoSEQ multiplex PCR; TCRdb stores in-frame clones only, minus some. The table shows 410,000 or so clones, with 75% to 90% occurring only once. The source material was peripheral blood. The receptors shown here come from a woman in her thirties or forties with COVID-19, enrolled during active disease.

The gene calls are TRBV27 and TRBJ1-2, with 8 bases fitting TRBD1. V was pared by 6 bases and J by 6 bases, with 15 bases of the junction left unmatched. CDR3 length equals 16 residues. Germline V gene sequence: CDR1 MNHEY, CDR2 SMNVEV (reference sequence). The CDR3 spells CASSITRAGGGDGYTF. CDR3 bases: TGTGCCAGCAGCATCACAAGGGCAGGGGGCGGGGATGGCTACACCTTC.

This clone came up a few times. The rearrangement joins TRBV20-1 to TRBJ1-2, with D possibly matching TRBD1 (6 bases). This CDR3 contains 11 residues. Germline lookup yields CDR1 DFQATT and CDR2 SNEGSKA (reference sequence). The V end was cut by 6 bases, the J end by 6 bases, with 11 bases between. CDR3 coding DNA: TGCAGTGCAAGGCAGGGGAATGGCTACACCTTC. Residues: CSARQGNGYTF.

This chain joins TRBV2 and TRBJ1-2; a weak D match, TRBD1 (6 bases). CDR1 SNHLY and CDR2 FYNNEI come from the germline V gene. The CDR3 contains 18 residues. Trimming removed 0 bases at V and 4 bases at J, with 21 bases between. CDR3: CASSEAFIGQGQGYGYTF. CDR3 bases: TGTGCCAGCAGTGAAGCGTTTATTGGCCAGGGGCAGGGCTATGGCTACACCTTC.

This chain connects TRBV9 to TRBJ2-1; D unclear. V gave up 1 base and J gave up 8 bases, with 10 bases separating them. The length of the CDR3 is 13 residues. The germline CDR1 and CDR2 sequences are SGDLS and YYNGEE. CDR3: CASSVQVYDEQFF. In nucleotides, the CDR3 is TGTGCCAGCAGCGTACAGGTTTACGATGAGCAGTTCTTC.